The 4 T cell receptor beta chains presented below share a single source sample, sequenced in a study of blood T cell repertoires in COVID-19. Produced via immunoSEQ multiplex PCR; TCRdb's table is partial and in-frame only. Of a few hundred thousand clones in the sample, over 75% are singletons; the top ten hold roughly 3.7%. The sequencing input was PBMCs or T cells enriched from blood (not recorded which). These receptors were collected from a woman between 18 and 30 years old in a cohort exposed to, infected with or recovered from COVID-19 (not recorded which).

This chain joins TRBV30 and TRBJ1-1, with TRBD1 identical over 9 bases. This CDR3 comprises 15 residues. Germline V gives CDR1 GTSNPN, CDR2 SVGIG (reference sequence). The junction had 14 bases not matched to a gene; V was cut back by 8 bases and J by 4 bases. CDR3 bases: TGTGCCGCATGCCGGGACAGGGTCTGGGGCACTGAAGCTTTCTTT. It codes for CAACRDRVWGTEAFF.

J is TRBJ2-7 and V is TRBV9; unclear D gene. Germline V gives CDR1 SGDLS, CDR2 YYNGEE. The V gene lost 2 bases and the J gene lost 2 bases, with 8 bases spanning the gap. The CDR3 extends over 13 amino acids. CDR3 protein: CASSVGTAYEQYF. The CDR3, as DNA: TGTGCCAGCAGCGTCGGTACAGCCTACGAGCAGTACTTC.

Only a few counts were recorded for this clone. This chain joins TRBV7-2 and TRBJ2-7; 10 bases are shared with TRBD2. CDR3 size: 14 residues. Germline lookup yields CDR1 SGHTA and CDR2 FQGNSA. The trim removed 6 bases at V and 2 bases at J, leaving 4 bases unmatched. CDR3 in amino acids: CASSSSGRTYEQYF. CDR3 nucleotides: TGTGCCAGCAGTTCTAGCGGGAGAACCTACGAGCAGTACTTC.

This clone was observed at least ten times. This chain connects TRBV27 to TRBJ2-2; 7 bases map to TRBD2. The trim removed 3 bases at V and 1 base at J, leaving 8 bases unmatched. The CDR3 length is 17 residues. The V gene's germline CDR1 is MNHEY and CDR2 SMNVEV (reference sequence). CDR3 bases: TGTGCCAGCAGTTTTCGGGAGGAGATGGTGAACACCGGGGAGCTGTTTTTT. Its translation is CASSFREEMVNTGELFF.